This T cell receptor (beta chain) was identified during a study of blood T cell repertoires in COVID-19. Background on the study: From the United States, Italy and Spain came samples of acute and convalescent COVID-19. T cells, B-cell-depleted T cells, or PBMCs supplied cDNA or gDNA.

Patients at the Seattle site were enrolled during active infection and followed longitudinally. In the original analysis: Reference gene primers were amplified, and this amplification served to estimate nucleated cell counts. Method: immunoSEQ multiplex PCR; TCRdb's copy keeps in-frame clones and lacks some. D and trimming come from the DNA, and the V and J calls and clone size come from that table. The profile shows roughly 340,000 clones, about 88% of them singletons. Germline CDR1 reads LNHDA; CDR2 reads SQIVND (reference sequence). Trimming stripped 0 bases from V and 10 bases from J, with 13 bases between. The CDR3 contains 14 residues.

Sequencing input: peripheral blood. The J gene is TRBJ2-1, the V gene TRBV19; possible D gene TRBD1, 5 bases. This receptor was identified in a woman aged 65 to 85 with COVID-19, enrolled during active disease. The CDR3 protein is CASSIEAGPREQFF. DNA of the CDR3: TGTGCCAGTAGTATAGAAGCAGGGCCTCGGGAGCAGTTCTTC.